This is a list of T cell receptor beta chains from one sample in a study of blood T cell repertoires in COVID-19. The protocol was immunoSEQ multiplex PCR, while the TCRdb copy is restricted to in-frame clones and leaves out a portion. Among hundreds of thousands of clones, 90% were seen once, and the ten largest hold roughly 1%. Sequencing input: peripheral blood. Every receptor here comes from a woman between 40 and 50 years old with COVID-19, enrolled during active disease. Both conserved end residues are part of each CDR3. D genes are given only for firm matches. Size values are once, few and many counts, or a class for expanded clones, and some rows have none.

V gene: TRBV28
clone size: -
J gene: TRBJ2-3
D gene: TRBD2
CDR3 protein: CASSLQGLAGARDTQYF
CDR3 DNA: TGTGCCAGCAGTTTACAGGGGCTAGCGGGAGCAAGGGATACGCAGTATTTT

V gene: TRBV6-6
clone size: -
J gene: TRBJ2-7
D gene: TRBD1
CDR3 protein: CASRLGQGLSYEQYF
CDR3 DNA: TGTGCCAGCAGACTCGGACAGGGACTCTCCTACGAGCAGTACTTC

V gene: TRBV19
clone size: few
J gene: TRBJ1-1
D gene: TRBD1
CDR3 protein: CASTQGGQGNTEAFF
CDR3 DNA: TGTGCCAGTACCCAAGGAGGACAGGGGAACACTGAAGCTTTCTTT

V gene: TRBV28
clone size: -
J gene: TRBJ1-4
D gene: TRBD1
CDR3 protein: CASSLADRIDPNEKLFF
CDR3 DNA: TGTGCCAGCAGTTTAGCGGACAGGATAGATCCTAATGAAAAACTGTTTTTT

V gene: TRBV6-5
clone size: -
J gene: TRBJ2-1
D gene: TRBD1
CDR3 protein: CASWDRSTYNEQFF
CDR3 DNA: TGTGCCAGCTGGGACAGGTCAACCTACAATGAGCAGTTCTTC

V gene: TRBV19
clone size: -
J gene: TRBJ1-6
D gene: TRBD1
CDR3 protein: CASSTRQGLDSPLHF
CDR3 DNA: TGTGCCAGTAGTACCAGACAGGGTCTGGATTCACCCCTCCACTTT

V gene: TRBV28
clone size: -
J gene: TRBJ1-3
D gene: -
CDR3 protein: CATYSWTARSGNTIYF
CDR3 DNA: TGTGCCACCTATTCCTGGACAGCCCGCTCTGGAAACACCATATATTTT

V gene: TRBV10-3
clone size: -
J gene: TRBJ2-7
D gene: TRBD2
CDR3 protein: CAIAVQREVYEQYF
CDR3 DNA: TGTGCCATCGCGGTCCAGCGGGAGGTGTACGAGCAGTACTTC

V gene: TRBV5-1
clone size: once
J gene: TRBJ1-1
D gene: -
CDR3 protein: CASSLETGRTEAFF
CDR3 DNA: TGCGCCAGCAGCTTGGAGACAGGACGGACTGAAGCTTTCTTT

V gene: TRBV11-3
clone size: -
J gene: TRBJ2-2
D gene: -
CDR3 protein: CASSLGKGLQGTGELFF
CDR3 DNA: TGTGCCAGCAGCTTAGGCAAGGGACTCCAGGGCACCGGGGAGCTGTTTTTT